A selection of T cell receptor beta chains follows, all from one sample in a study of T cells expressing NK-cell markers. TCRdb reprocessed the 5' RACE reads and reports one entry per CDR3 protein, with no DNA. This sample's clone table lists 140,000 to 150,000 distinct CDR3 sequences. The sequenced sample was blood T cells: a sorted CD56 or NKG2C T cell subset, CD4+ or CD8+ T cells, or bulk PBMC T cells (not recorded which). The receptors were gathered from a man in his late teens or twenties in good health. CDR3s include the opening cysteine and the closing phenylalanine or tryptophan.

V: TRBV6-2/TRBV6-3
J: TRBJ2-3
CDR3: CASSPGTRAFTDTQYF

V: TRBV5-1
J: TRBJ1-1
CDR3: CASSPGTGANTEAFF

V: TRBV19
J: TRBJ2-7
CDR3: CASRDRHEQYF

V: TRBV30
J: TRBJ1-2
CDR3: CAWMTGTGDGYTF

V: TRBV4-1
J: TRBJ1-1
CDR3: CASSQLPGQGVRGEAFF

V: TRBV11-3
J: TRBJ2-7
CDR3: CASSQRADFAEQYF

V: TRBV27
J: TRBJ2-7
CDR3: CASSTWTVPDTSYEQYF

V: TRBV7-9
J: TRBJ2-7
CDR3: CASSPAGTEVSYEQYF

V: TRBV5-6
J: TRBJ2-5
CDR3: CASSLLQKETQYF

V: TRBV12-3/TRBV12-4
J: TRBJ2-2
CDR3: CASSTRGTGGTGELFF

V: TRBV12-3/TRBV12-4
J: TRBJ2-2
CDR3: CASSSLRLAGPPTGELFF

V: TRBV19
J: TRBJ2-1
CDR3: CASSTSPEQFF

V: TRBV7-7
J: TRBJ1-1
CDR3: CASSTGPRTEAFF

V: TRBV12-3/TRBV12-4
J: TRBJ1-2
CDR3: CASSPELGNGYTF

V: TRBV4-1
J: TRBJ2-1
CDR3: CASGETIYNEQFF

V: TRBV20-1
J: TRBJ2-3
CDR3: CSASGLSVLGFTDTQYF

V: TRBV19
J: TRBJ2-3
CDR3: CASRVAGGRTDTQYF

V: TRBV9
J: TRBJ2-1
CDR3: CASSASGMGNEQFF

V: TRBV29-1
J: TRBJ2-5
CDR3: CSVLQGPETQYF

V: TRBV7-9
J: TRBJ2-5
CDR3: CASSLRGSQETQYF

V: TRBV4-1
J: TRBJ1-4
CDR3: CASSFRQTNEKLFF

V: TRBV4-3
J: TRBJ2-7
CDR3: CASSQDLSNYEQYF

V: TRBV7-9
J: TRBJ2-1
CDR3: CASSPNLDSHNEQFF

V: TRBV4-1
J: TRBJ2-1
CDR3: CASSQNLGNSYNEQFF

V: TRBV6-1
J: TRBJ2-1
CDR3: CASSGGGPYNEQFF

V: TRBV18
J: TRBJ1-2
CDR3: CASSSPGTPYGYTF

V: TRBV3-1
J: TRBJ2-5
CDR3: CASSQGTGEETQYF

V: TRBV20-1
J: TRBJ2-1
CDR3: CSARPTSGRAISYNEQFF

V: TRBV2
J: TRBJ2-1
CDR3: CATAGLGLNEQFF

V: TRBV4-2
J: TRBJ2-3
CDR3: CASSQETLADTQYF

V: TRBV19
J: TRBJ2-1
CDR3: CASSIRGGARNEQFF

V: TRBV15
J: TRBJ2-2
CDR3: CATSRGLGELPELFF

V: TRBV29-1
J: TRBJ2-3
CDR3: CSVVASLTQYF

V: TRBV7-9
J: TRBJ1-1
CDR3: CASTGRESTEAFF

V: TRBV7-8
J: TRBJ1-2
CDR3: CASSLASGTGDGGYGYTF

V: TRBV4-3
J: TRBJ2-7
CDR3: CASSQGVEGGYEQYF

V: TRBV7-9
J: TRBJ2-1
CDR3: CASSFISSGRNEQFF

V: TRBV9
J: TRBJ2-1
CDR3: CASSLGAGVDNEQFF

V: TRBV15
J: TRBJ1-4
CDR3: CATNDRAVEKLFF

V: TRBV19
J: TRBJ2-1
CDR3: CASSIVGNEQFF

V: TRBV4-1
J: TRBJ2-1
CDR3: CASSPLDRYNEQFF